The 9 T cell receptor beta chains in this list originate from one sample, sequenced in a study of blood T cell repertoires in COVID-19. The method was immunoSEQ multiplex PCR; TCRdb's version includes in-frame clones alone and lacks a portion of them. The sample holds some 61,000 clones; approximately 90% are singletons and the top ten take 1.6%. The sequenced material came from peripheral blood. The receptors were gathered from a man in his 60s with acute or convalescent COVID-19.

This clone was observed a single time. CDR3 DNA: TGTGCCAGCAGCCCAGCCTCACGGCAGGCCAATGGGGAGACCCAGTACTTC. Translating gives CASSPASRQANGETQYF. This chain uses TRBV5-4 with TRBJ2-5, with D uncertain. CDR1 is SGHNT, CDR2 YYREEE, per germline (reference sequence). V was clipped by 4 bases and J by 5 bases, with 24 bases between them. The CDR3 is 17 amino acids.

The chain combines TRBV27 with TRBJ1-2; 12 nucleotides line up with TRBD1. Germline CDR1 MNHEY, CDR2 SMNVEV (reference sequence). The CDR3 consists of 15 residues. The V gene end was trimmed by 5 bases and the J gene end by 4 bases; junction bases not matched to a gene: 5. The CDR3 sequence is CASSPGTGGAYGYTF. The CDR3 DNA reads TGTGCCAGCAGTCCAGGGACAGGGGGCGCCTATGGCTACACCTTC.

This chain links TRBV7-9 with TRBJ1-1, with D possibly matching TRBD1 (5 bases). Germline loops: CDR1 SEHNR, CDR2 FQNEAQ (reference sequence). There are 15 residues in the CDR3. V was shortened by 2 bases and J by 6 bases, with 16 bases between the two germline ends. The CDR3 DNA sequence: TGTGCCAGCAGCTTACGGGTCATGGGGCGCGCTGAAGCTTTCTTT. This codes for CASSLRVMGRAEAFF.

This chain joins TRBV19 and TRBJ1-5; 10 bases are shared with TRBD1. V lost 5 bases and J lost 7; bases outside the gene matches: 8. The CDR3 contains 15 residues. Germline assignment: CDR1 LNHDA and CDR2 SQIVND (reference sequence). The CDR3 nucleotides are TGTGCCAGTAGTCCGACAGGGGGCGCGTACCAGCCCCAGCATTTT. Translated, it gives CASSPTGGAYQPQHF.

This rearrangement joins TRBV19 to TRBJ1-5, with D possibly being TRBD1 (6 bases). Germline V CDR1 and CDR2: LNHDA, SQIVND (reference sequence). V dropped 7 bases and J dropped 6 bases, with 10 bases sitting between them. This CDR3 spans 12 amino acids. The chain's CDR3 is CASNQGSQPQHF. As DNA, the CDR3 is TGTGCCAGTAATCAGGGGAGTCAGCCCCAGCATTTT.

J is TRBJ2-4 and V is TRBV7-9; no reliable D call. The germline V gene has CDR1 SEHNR and CDR2 FQNEAQ (reference sequence). Trimming cost V 5 bases and J 5 bases, with 10 bases left between them. This CDR3 is 13 amino acids long. This CDR3 is CASSPSGENIQYF. CDR3 nucleotide sequence: TGTGCCAGCAGCCCCTCCGGAGAAAACATTCAGTACTTC.

The table lists this clone with a count of one. V is TRBV5-1 and J is TRBJ2-1; 7 bases align to TRBD1. CDR1 SGHRS and CDR2 YFSETQ come from the germline V gene. This CDR3 spans 14 amino acids. Losses at the gene ends were 4 bases for V and 8 bases for J; bases not matched to a gene: 9. CDR3 DNA sequence: TGCGCCAGCAGCACTGCGACAGGGTTCGATGAGCAGTTCTTC. This encodes CASSTATGFDEQFF.

For the CDR3, the DNA is TGTGCCAGCAGCCATTCGACAGGGAACACTGAAGCTTTCTTT. It encodes CASSHSTGNTEAFF. V is TRBV3-1 (or the pseudogene TRBV3-2) and J is TRBJ1-1; the D gene is possibly TRBD1 (6 bases). Trimming stripped 3 bases from V and 1 base from J, with 9 bases between. This CDR3 region has 14 residues. Germline CDR1 reads LGHDT; CDR2 reads YNNKEL (reference sequence).

The rearrangement uses TRBV5-6 and TRBJ2-1, with TRBD2 identical over 8 bases. J lost 3 bases, V lost 0 bases, and 5 bases had no gene match. CDR1 SGHDT and CDR2 YYEEEE come from the germline V gene. The CDR3 has 16 residues. The CDR3, as DNA: TGTGCCAGCAGCTTGGCCTTACTAGCGGACTACAATGAGCAGTTCTTC. This sequence encodes CASSLALLADYNEQFF.